This T cell receptor beta chain was recovered during a study of shared clonotypes between healthy human individuals. The authors' processing: In the immunoSEQ data, sequences were junction-only and lacked quality scores, so filtering differed. Generated by immunoSEQ multiplex PCR, the TCRdb table keeps only in-frame clones and is missing some. That table gives V, J and clone size, and the DNA gave D and trimming. The sample holds 400,000 or so clones, 96% seen once. Details on this clone: Additional DNA sequences in this sample encode the identical CDR3.

Sequenced sample: memory CD8+ T cells sorted from blood. Documented subset: CD45RO+ cells pooled with CCR7-negative TemRA cells. The receptor was isolated from a man aged 25-45 years in good health.

CDR3 sequence reads: CASSAGSYEQYF. DNA for the CDR3: TGTGCCAGCAGCGCGGGCTCCTACGAGCAGTACTTC. V gene TRBV28 combines with J gene TRBJ2-7; TRBD2 might be the D (5 bases). Germline CDR1 and CDR2: MDHEN and SYDVKM. V lost 6 bases, J lost 0 bases, and 6 bases lay in between. The length of the CDR3 is 12 residues.